A selection of T cell receptor beta chains follows, all from one sample in a study of shared clonotypes between healthy human individuals. Data came from immunoSEQ multiplex PCR; TCRdb stores just in-frame clones and leaves some out. The table shows about 730,000 clones, with around 77% occurring only once. Sequenced input: memory CD4+ T cells sorted from blood. The receptors were sampled from a woman younger than 45 in good health. Both conserved end residues are part of each CDR3. Fields, in order: V gene, J gene, D gene, CDR3 protein. The D gene is left open where the match is weak.

TRBV6-1	TRBJ1-2	-	CASSPYRRGGGYTF
TRBV2	TRBJ1-2	TRBD1	CASSETQGAPNGYTF
TRBV7-9	TRBJ1-4	-	CASSFTGEAEKLFF
TRBV15	TRBJ1-1	-	CATSRFSGENTEAFF
TRBV28	TRBJ2-3	-	CASSPSWTDTQYF
TRBV27	TRBJ2-2	-	CATTIGANTGELFF
TRBV9	TRBJ1-1	TRBD1	CASSARQGGAEAFF
TRBV5-1	TRBJ2-7	-	CASSEGYQENEQYF
TRBV10-3	TRBJ2-7	TRBD1	CATGQGMAYEQYF
TRBV7-8	TRBJ2-2	-	CASSLSGRWTGELFF
TRBV5-1	TRBJ2-5	-	CASSSQDSLKETQYF